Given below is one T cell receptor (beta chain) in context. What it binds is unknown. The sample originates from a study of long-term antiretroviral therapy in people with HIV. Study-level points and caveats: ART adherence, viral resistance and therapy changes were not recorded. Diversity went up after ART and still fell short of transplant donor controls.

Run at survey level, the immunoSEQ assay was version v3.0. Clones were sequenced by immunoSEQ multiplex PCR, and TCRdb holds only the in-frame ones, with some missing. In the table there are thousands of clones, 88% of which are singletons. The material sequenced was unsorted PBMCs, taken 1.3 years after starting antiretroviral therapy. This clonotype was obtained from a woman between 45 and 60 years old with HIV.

The CDR3 sequence is CASSVGQGAEKLFF. In DNA form, the CDR3 reads TGTGCCAGCAGTGTAGGACAGGGAGCTGAAAAACTGTTTTTT. The chain has TRBV6-1 and TRBJ1-4, with 8 bases lining up with TRBD1. Germline V gene sequence: CDR1 MNHNS, CDR2 SASEGT. V gave up 4 bases and J gave up 7 bases; unmatched junction bases: 5. This CDR3 region has 14 residues.